This T cell receptor (beta chain) stems from a study of cytomegalovirus exposure and HLA in healthy donors. The PCR employed 60 Vbeta primers together with 13 Jbeta primers. Some clones are missing from TCRdb's copy, which holds only in-frame ones; the method was immunoSEQ multiplex PCR. The sample totals fewer than 130,000 clones. CDR1 SGHVS and CDR2 FQNEAQ come from the germline V gene. The CDR3 sequence is 13 residues long. J is TRBJ2-5 and V is TRBV7-8; D gene unclear. TRBJ2-7 matches the DNA end more closely, so the J call is doubtful. The sequencing sample was made of PBMCs. The TCR comes from a man aged 45-65 years in good health and CMV-seronegative. In DNA, the CDR3 is TGTGCCAGCAGCTTAGATCCCGAGTACGAGCAGTACTTC. Its translation is CASSLDPEYEQYF.